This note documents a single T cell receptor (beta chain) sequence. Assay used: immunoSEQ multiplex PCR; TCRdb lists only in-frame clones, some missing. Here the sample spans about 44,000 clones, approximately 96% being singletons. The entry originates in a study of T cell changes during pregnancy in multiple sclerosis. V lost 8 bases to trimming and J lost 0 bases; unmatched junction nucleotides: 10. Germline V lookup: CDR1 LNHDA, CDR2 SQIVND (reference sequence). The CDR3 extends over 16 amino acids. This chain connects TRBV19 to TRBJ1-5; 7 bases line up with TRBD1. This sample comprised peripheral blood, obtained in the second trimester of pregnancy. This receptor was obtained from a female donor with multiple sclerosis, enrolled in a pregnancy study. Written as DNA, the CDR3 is TGTGCCAGTGTCTCGACAGGGACCTATAGCAATCAGCCCCAGCATTTT. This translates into CASVSTGTYSNQPQHF.